The sequence of this TCR beta chain was determined in a study of tumor-infiltrating lymphocytes in primary liver carcinoma (dated by TCRdb to the late 2010s). Concerning the study at large: Of the five patients, three men and two women aged 30 to 69 years, four had hepatocellular carcinoma and one had combined HCC and intrahepatic cholangiocarcinoma. Agilent mRNA microarray profiling was performed on the 20 to 25 tumor region samples to relate TCRbeta repertoire diversity to the local molecular phenotype. Reproducibility between technical replicate repertoires was high, with correlation coefficients above 0.95 and mean shared-clone rates roughly 0.87. A total of approximately 35 specimens from 5 patients underwent TCRbeta repertoire sequencing, comprising about 25 tumor regions, 5 adjacent noncancerous liver tissues and 5 peripheral blood samples. TCRbeta repertoire sequencing, expression microarrays and whole-exome sequencing were combined in the study across five regions of each liver tumor, with adjacent normal tissue and blood also included. Roughly 3.5 to 7.5 million productive TCRbeta reads were obtained per sample, and no significant difference in read depth was found between tissue types. The five patients had tumors staged T1-T3 N0M0, with maximum diameters ranging from about 4.2 to 11 cm. Findings and caveats that apply to the study as a whole: Since the samples were bulk and unsorted, there was no way to compare CD4+ and CD8+ T cell repertoires. The study included only five or six patients, and the authors note findings should be validated in a larger study. Repertoire overlap was higher between tumor regions (mean roughly 36%) than tumor-adjacent (approximately 17%) or tumor-blood (about 14%) pairs, consistent with antigen-driven expansion. A significantly larger repertoire fraction was made up by the top 250 clones in tumors than in blood (p = 0.039). Because only the TCR beta chain was sequenced and unpaired alpha chains were not captured, true repertoire diversity is likely underestimated. Only about 7-25% of top clones were found in all five regions of a tumor, suggesting spatial heterogeneity of tumor-infiltrating T cells.

Using a constant-region primer and ProtoScript II reverse transcriptase, TCRbeta-specific cDNA was reverse-transcribed from about 540 ng total RNA. Three nested multiplex PCR rounds, following a slightly modified ARM-PCR procedure, were used to build the TCRbeta libraries. Each of the first two PCR rounds ran for approximately 10 cycles using multiplex TRBV1-TRBV30 forward primers together with a Cbeta reverse primer. A final 25-cycle PCR with Deep VentR polymerase added sample barcodes and Illumina adapters. Before sequencing, amplicons of 200-500 bp were gel-purified using a QIAquick gel extraction kit. An Illumina HiSeq 2500 was used to sequence the TCRbeta amplicons with 250-bp paired-end reads. In the authors' own workflow: Quality trimming of reads was performed with Trimmomatic v0.33, and paired reads were merged with FLASH v1.2.11 so that full CDR3 sequences could be recovered. V, D and J germline segments were assigned to the rearranged TCRbeta sequences by MiGEC v1.2.1b. Clonotype statistics and Shannon-Wiener diversity indices were computed with VDJtools v1.0.0. To cut down on sampling bias, every analysis after diversity analysis relied on just the 250 most abundant clonotypes from each sample. TCRdb reworked the public reads: Q25 trimming with fastp, MiXCR clone assembly, productive beta chains retained. Each CDR3 protein appears once, grouped with its most common genes and DNA. None of the V and J calls come from the authors' own analysis; TCRdb made them. The sample records roughly 49,000 distinct CDR3 sequences, roughly 80% of which are singletons. The ten largest clones take up roughly a quarter of the sample.

Total RNA and DNA were co-extracted without cell sorting from around 20-30 mg of bulk tissue using the AllPrep DNA/RNA mini kit. Roughly five patients with histopathologically diagnosed primary liver carcinoma underwent surgical resection in China between late 2015 and March 2016. Patients had chronic HBV infection and were treatment-naive at sampling. Five spatially separated regions were sampled per tumor: superior, inferior, left-lateral and right-lateral poles, plus the tumor centre. According to histology, viable tumor cells made up more than 85% of every tumor sample. Fresh tumor and adjacent tissue pieces were bisected, with one half stored in RNAlater at -80 degrees C and the other half sent for histology. Note on this clonotype: The antigen it binds to is not known. No base quality values were provided; no much bigger clone lies one nucleotide off.

Trimming removed 1 base from V and 7 bases from J, leaving 14 bases between the germline ends. Counted from cysteine to phenylalanine, this CDR3 has 15 amino acids. Only the CDR3 DNA is retained, 45 bases long and in frame from the first base. According to the germline V gene, CDR1 reads MGHRA and CDR2 reads YSYEKL. Recombination connected TRBV4-1 to TRBJ2-1; a tentative D call is TRBD2 (5 bases match). The sequencing input was liver tumor tissue from sampling region 5. Read against the paper, the sample's cell subset or site label means: tumor region T5, tumor centre. This receptor was obtained from a man in his forties with primary liver carcinoma and hepatitis B virus infection. The CDR3 in this case is CASSQGQEAWNEQFF. The base sequence is TGCGCCAGCAGCCAAGGCCAGGAGGCTTGGAATGAGCAGTTCTTC.